A selection of T cell receptor beta chains follows, all from one sample in a study of blood T cell repertoires in COVID-19. Sequencing used immunoSEQ multiplex PCR; TCRdb keeps in-frame clones, though not all of them. The sample contains approximately 110,000 clones, around four fifths of which appear only once. The specimen was peripheral blood. These receptors all come from a woman in her sixties or seventies with acute or convalescent COVID-19. Each CDR3 is given with its conserved first and last residue. A D gene is named only where the DNA matches it firmly. The size entry is marked missing in some rows and otherwise reads once, few, many or a size class.

abundance,j_gene,d_gene,v_gene,CDR3nt,CDR3aa
.,TRBJ2-2,.,TRBV5-4,TGTGCCAGCAGCTTGGCGGGGACTGGCCTGGGAAGGGAGCTGTTTTTT,CASSLAGTGLGRELFF
few,TRBJ1-2,TRBD1,TRBV24-1,TGTGCCACCAGTGATTCTCACAGGGGCGGTGGCTACACCTTC,CATSDSHRGGGYTF
many,TRBJ1-5,.,TRBV4-3,TGCGCCAGCAGCCAAGAATACAGGGACAGCAATCAGCCCCAGCATTTT,CASSQEYRDSNQPQHF
.,TRBJ1-2,TRBD1,TRBV19,TGTGCCAGTAGTTTTCCAGGGGGCCTTTCTGGCTACACCTTC,CASSFPGGLSGYTF
.,TRBJ2-7,.,TRBV6-1,TGTGCCAGCAGTGAAGCGACAGGACCCTACGAGCAGTACTTC,CASSEATGPYEQYF
.,TRBJ2-3,TRBD2,TRBV18,TGTGCCAGCTCCCCCTCAGGTGTCGGGAGGTCGTCGGATACGCAGTATTTT,CASSPSGVGRSSDTQYF
once,TRBJ2-1,.,TRBV19,TGTGCCACCGCGTATACTAGTTATGAGCAGTTCTTC,CATAYTSYEQFF
.,TRBJ1-6,.,TRBV7-8,TGTGCCAGCAGCGAACGGGTCTCAAATTCACCCCTCCACTTT,CASSERVSNSPLHF
.,TRBJ2-2,.,TRBV11-3,TGTGCCAGCAGCTTAATAGGCGGGAAAGTCACCGGGGAGCTGTTTTTT,CASSLIGGKVTGELFF
.,TRBJ1-2,.,TRBV28,TGTGCCAGCAGCCCCCACAGGGACTATGGCTACACCTTC,CASSPHRDYGYTF
.,TRBJ1-2,TRBD1,TRBV6-5,TGTGCCAGCCTCCTATCCGGGACAGGTCACTACACCTTC,CASLLSGTGHYTF
.,TRBJ1-2,TRBD1,TRBV28,TGTGCCAGCAGCCGACTGGACAGGCTGGTAGGCTACACCTTC,CASSRLDRLVGYTF
.,TRBJ2-7,.,TRBV30,TGTGCCTGGAGTGAAAGCGGCGAGCAGTACTTC,CAWSESGEQYF
.,TRBJ1-5,.,TRBV11-2,TGTGCCAGCAGCTTACAGGGGAATCAGCCCCAGCATTTT,CASSLQGNQPQHF
.,TRBJ2-7,.,TRBV7-8,TGTGCCAGCAGCTTAGTCCCAGGCCCGATGGGCTACGAGCAGTACTTC,CASSLVPGPMGYEQYF
.,TRBJ2-2,TRBD2,TRBV28,TGTGCCAGCTCCGTTTGGAGCCTACTAGCGGGACCGAACACCGGGGAGCTGTTTTTT,CASSVWSLLAGPNTGELFF
.,TRBJ2-3,TRBD2,TRBV28,TGTGCCAGCAGACGGATACTAGCGCCAGATACGCAGTATTTT,CASRRILAPDTQYF
.,TRBJ2-2,TRBD2,TRBV5-6,TGTGCCAGCAGCTTCAGTAGCGGGGTTTTCCTGACCGGGGAGCTGTTTTTT,CASSFSSGVFLTGELFF
.,TRBJ2-3,TRBD2,TRBV3-1/TRBV3-2,TGTGCCAGCAGCCAAACTAGCGGGGCGGGAGATACGCAGTATTTT,CASSQTSGAGDTQYF
.,TRBJ2-1,TRBD2,TRBV30,TGTGCCTGGAGTGTACGCGCGGGGGGAAGGAATGAGCAGTTCTTC,CAWSVRAGGRNEQFF
once,TRBJ2-7,TRBD2,TRBV5-4,TGTGCCAGCAGCTCGGGAGGGACTGAGACCTACGAGCAGTACTTC,CASSSGGTETYEQYF
few,TRBJ1-5,.,TRBV2,TGTGCCAGCAGTGAGACAAACCCCCATCAGCCCCAGCATTTT,CASSETNPHQPQHF